This TCR beta chain emerged from a study of prognosis after radiotherapy for stage I lung cancer. General study points: There were reportedly differences in TRBV and TRBJ gene usage between patients with and without metastases. Samples before stereotactic body radiation therapy had more unique TCR clones (median about 9,200 versus 6,500).

By sample fraction, this clonotype is medium-sized. Its antigen is not known. Genomic DNA provided the template from which TCR beta CDR3 was amplified by two-round multiplex PCR. Individual primers that were specific to each TRBV and TRBJ gene served in first-round PCR. MiXCR, run by TCRdb on the multiplex PCR reads, gives a single entry per CDR3 protein. The sample has 10,000 or so distinct CDR3 sequences, 45% to 65% seen once. Per the germline V gene, CDR1 is SGHTA and CDR2 is FQGNSA. J lost 4 bases, V lost 3 bases, and 4 bases had no gene match. This CDR3 is 16 amino acids long. The chain uses TRBV7-2 and TRBJ2-3, with 13 nucleotides matching TRBD2. This TCR derives from a donor aged 50 or older with non-small cell lung cancer. This sample comprised PBMCs, obtained before or after stereotactic body radiation therapy (not recorded which). The CDR3 loop is CASSFYGTSGADTQYF. CDR3 DNA: TGTGCCAGCAGCTTTTACGGGACTAGCGGGGCAGATACGCAGTATTTT.